This T cell receptor beta chain comes out of a study of cytomegalovirus exposure and HLA in healthy donors. About the study: Drawn from HLA-typed donors, 80 million to 100 million unique TCRs were held in an early data release. Study-wide results and limits: The study designated over 150 TCR beta chains cytomegalovirus-associated.

The study ran its PCR with 60 Vbeta and 13 Jbeta primers. Here immunoSEQ multiplex PCR was the method, and the copy in TCRdb shows in-frame clones only, minus some. The data contain 55,000 to 70,000 clones, 78% of them singletons. A word on this clone: Antigen unknown.

Germline V lookup: CDR1 SGHRS, CDR2 YFSETQ. This CDR3 is built from 15 residues. J was trimmed by 2 bases and V by 0 bases; bases with no gene match: 5. The chain recombines TRBV5-1 with TRBJ2-7, with 7 nucleotides matching TRBD1. Sequencing was carried out using PBMCs. The TCR sequence derives from a man in his late teens or twenties in good health and CMV-seropositive. CDR3 DNA sequence: TGCGCCAGCAGCTTGGGATCAGGGGGAACCTACGAGCAGTACTTC. It yields the protein CASSLGSGGTYEQYF.